This T cell receptor (beta chain) comes out of a study of metastatic and nonmetastatic thyroid tumors. The wider study: The authors compared repertoires across blood and tumor or nodule tissue from malignant and benign thyroid patients.

CDR3 size: 14 residues. Germline V gives CDR1 LGHDT, CDR2 YNNKEL (reference sequence). Trimming stripped 2 bases from V and 7 bases from J, with 14 bases between. Each patient went into thyroid surgery without having received any treatment. As handled by the study authors: Clinicopathological groups of papillary thyroid cancer showed CDR3 differences that were used to build a distant-metastasis classifier. TCRdb re-called clones from the PCR reads using MiXCR. These V and J calls derive from TCRdb rather than the authors' analysis. The data hold 30,000 to 35,000 clones, with around 17% observed a single time. This clone was observed many times. What it recognizes is unknown. Study results and caveats: Relative to benign nodules, malignant thyroid tumors were reportedly characterized by significantly elevated TCR beta diversity in blood and tumor.

This sequence originates from a female donor with papillary thyroid cancer or a benign thyroid nodule (not recorded which). Some clones in this sample may be carry-over from other donors' samples. Sequencing used blood. The gene calls are TRBV3-1 and TRBJ1-2, with D tentatively TRBD1 (5 bases). In DNA form, the CDR3 reads TGTGCCAGCAGCCAACAGGGAAGGGATCCTGGCTACACCTTC. Its protein is CASSQQGRDPGYTF. The variable domain in full, completed from reference TRBV3-1 and TRBJ1-2, reads DTAVSQTPKYLVTQMGNDKSIKCEQNLGHDTMYWYKQDSKKFLKIMFSYNNKELIINETVPNRFSPKSPDKAHLNLHINSLELGDSAVYFCASSQQGRDPGYTFGSGTRLTVV.